This T cell receptor (beta chain) was obtained from a study of blood T cell repertoires in COVID-19. Germline CDR1 and CDR2: LGHDT and YNNKEL (reference sequence). The CDR3 length is 15 residues. Germline trimming cut 4 bases from V and 4 bases from J; bases unmatched to any gene: 2. Clones were read by immunoSEQ multiplex PCR, and TCRdb kept only the in-frame ones, dropping some. The sample contains about 80,000 clones, approximately 76% of which appear only once. The rearrangement joins TRBV3-1 (or the pseudogene TRBV3-2) to TRBJ1-5; TRBD1 aligns across 12 bases. The sequence came from a man between 65 and 85 years old with active or convalescent COVID-19. What was sequenced was peripheral blood. The CDR3 DNA reads TGTGCCAGCAGCCGGGACAGGGGGCGGAATCAGCCCCAGCATTTT. This codes for CASSRDRGRNQPQHF.